This T cell receptor (beta chain) came from a study of T cells in Graves' hyperthyroidism and ophthalmopathy (dated by TCRdb to the late 2010s). At the level of the whole study: Peripheral blood samples were taken at the time of initial diagnosis, prior to any treatment. Prospective prediction of ophthalmopathy was tested in an independent validation cohort consisting of about 19 hyperthyroidism patients and some 16 patients who later progressed to ophthalmopathy. According to the paper, TCR Vbeta CDR3 sequencing was carried out on over 130 peripheral blood samples, which came from around 43 ophthalmopathy, around 74 hyperthyroidism and some 17 progressor patients. After sampling, hyperthyroidism patients received methimazole starting at 30 mg daily, and ophthalmopathy patients received high-dose intravenous methylprednisolone. To identify TCR V-J signatures that set the groups apart, the researchers used a discovery cohort of 100 patients, made up of 40 to 45 with Graves' ophthalmopathy and about 60 with stable Graves' hyperthyroidism. The 100 discovery patients were randomly split 7:3 into training and test sets. In more than five Graves' hyperthyroidism patients, the study also compared T-cell repertoires from thyroid tissue with T-cell repertoires from blood. What the authors observed across the whole study: Most expanded thyroid clonotypes (frequency above 0.001) were also detected in blood, suggesting blood repertoires may reflect thyroid immune responses. Sample size was not statistically predetermined, and blinding of investigators to group allocation was not performed. In cross-validation, a model built on a 13 V-J signature told ophthalmopathy apart from stable hyperthyroidism with over 85% sensitivity and roughly 81% specificity, and in testing the same model reached 80%/75%. In validation, the model predicted progression to ophthalmopathy with roughly 66% sensitivity and 72.22% specificity, a median of 6.5 months before onset.

Note on this clonotype: The specificity of this receptor is unknown. Base qualities are missing; no much larger clone stands one base away.

The CDR3 spans 16 residues, from the cysteine through the phenylalanine. Only the CDR3 DNA is retained, 48 bases long and in frame from the first base. The germline V gene (reference sequence) gives CDR1 as PRHDT and CDR2 as FYEKMQ. V loses 1 base of germline sequence and J loses 6 bases, and the interval between the two ends is 16 bases. Ophthalmopathy patients had moderately to severely active disease, Clinical Activity Score of at least 3, NOSPECS grade of at least 4, and duration under 3 months. Exclusion was applied to patients with uncontrolled infections, other autoimmune diseases, pregnancy or lactation. Clinical symptoms, serum thyroxine and TRAb, thyroid ultrasound, and orbital computed tomography formed the basis for the diagnoses. PBMCs were isolated from approximately 10 ml of fresh peripheral blood by Ficoll-Paque density gradient centrifugation. Total RNA was extracted using Trizol reagent, and RNA quality was assessed on an Agilent 2100 Bioanalyzer.

TCR beta CDR3 regions were amplified from RNA transcripts. The TCR CDR3 was subjected to a first round of RT-PCR using the HTBI primer set and the Qiagen OneStep RT-PCR kit. A second multiplex PCR round built the libraries, followed by size selection and purification. Paired-end sequencing of the libraries was performed with 100 bp reads on an Illumina HiSeq2000. In the source study's methods: SOAPnuke was used to process the raw data, removing reads that contained adapters or uncalled bases, had a mean Phred below 15, or lacked an exact match to the constant primer or identifier. COPE v1.2.5 was used to merge high-quality paired reads, and clonotypes were defined as unique nucleotide sequences. Clonotypes were aligned to IMGT TRBV, TRBD and TRBJ reference segments using MiTCR v1.1. Only V-J combinations with frequency above 0.0001, covering about 99% of repertoires, were analysed. The TCS score was defined as the ratio of F50 (clonal expansion) to E x V (chaos), calculated using BLOSUM62-based TCRdist between CDR3 peptides within each V-J. Welch's t-statistics and random forest reduced several hundred V-J features to 13, which were used in a naive Bayes classifier (R e1071). TCRdb passed the public sequencing reads through fastp at Q25 and MiXCR, retaining productive beta sequences. Identical CDR3 protein sequences are pooled into one entry, listed with their most common genes and DNA. The V and J calls reflect TCRdb's pipeline rather than the authors' work. For this sample the table gives about 410,000 distinct CDR3 sequences, of which 14% to 15% were detected only once. Roughly 13% of the sample goes to the ten largest clones.

This TCR derives from a man aged 18 to 29 with Graves' ophthalmopathy. The sequenced material came from blood. This receptor chain uses TRBV13 and TRBJ2-1; confidence is insufficient to name the D gene. The CDR3 amino acid sequence is: CASSLVLGVKINEQFF. The DNA is as follows: TGTGCCAGCAGCTTAGTCTTAGGAGTGAAAATCAATGAGCAGTTCTTC.